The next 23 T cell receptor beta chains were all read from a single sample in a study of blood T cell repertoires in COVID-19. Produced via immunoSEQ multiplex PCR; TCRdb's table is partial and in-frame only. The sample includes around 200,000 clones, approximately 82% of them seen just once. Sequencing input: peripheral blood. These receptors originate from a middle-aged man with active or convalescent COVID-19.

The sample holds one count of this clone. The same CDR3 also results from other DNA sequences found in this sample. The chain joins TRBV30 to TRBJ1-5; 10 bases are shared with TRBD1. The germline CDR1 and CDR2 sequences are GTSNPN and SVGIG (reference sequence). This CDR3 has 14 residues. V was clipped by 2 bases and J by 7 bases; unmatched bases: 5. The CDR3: CAWSLTGGGQPQHF. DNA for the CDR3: TGTGCCTGGAGTTTGACAGGGGGCGGGCAGCCCCAGCATTTT.

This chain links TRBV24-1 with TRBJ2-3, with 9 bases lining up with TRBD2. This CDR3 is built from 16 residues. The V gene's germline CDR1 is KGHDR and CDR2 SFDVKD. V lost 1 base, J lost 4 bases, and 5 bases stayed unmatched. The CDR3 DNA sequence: TGTGCCACCAGTGATTTAGGCGGGAGGGCCCCAGATACGCAGTATTTT. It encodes CATSDLGGRAPDTQYF.

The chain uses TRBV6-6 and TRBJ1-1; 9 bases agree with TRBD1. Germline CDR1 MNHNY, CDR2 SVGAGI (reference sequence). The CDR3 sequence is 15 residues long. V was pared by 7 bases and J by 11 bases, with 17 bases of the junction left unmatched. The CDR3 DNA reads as TGTGCCAGCATACTGACAGGGGGTTGGCTTGTGGGGGCTTTCTTT. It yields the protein CASILTGGWLVGAFF.

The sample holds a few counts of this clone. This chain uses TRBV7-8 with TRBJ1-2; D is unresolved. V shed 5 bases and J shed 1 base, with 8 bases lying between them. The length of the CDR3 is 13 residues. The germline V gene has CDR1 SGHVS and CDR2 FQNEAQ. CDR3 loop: CASSLTINYGYTF. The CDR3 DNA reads TGTGCCAGCAGCCTAACAATTAACTATGGCTACACCTTC.

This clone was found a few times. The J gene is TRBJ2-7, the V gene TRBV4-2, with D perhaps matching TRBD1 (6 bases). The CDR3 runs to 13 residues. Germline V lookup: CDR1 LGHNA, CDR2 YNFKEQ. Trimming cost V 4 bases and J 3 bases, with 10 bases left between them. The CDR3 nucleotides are TGTGCCAGCAGCCGAACAGGGATCTACGAGCAGTACTTC. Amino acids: CASSRTGIYEQYF.

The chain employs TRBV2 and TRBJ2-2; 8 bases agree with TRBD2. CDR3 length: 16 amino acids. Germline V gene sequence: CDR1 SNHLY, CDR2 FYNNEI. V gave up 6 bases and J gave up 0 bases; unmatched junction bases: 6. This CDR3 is CASRVKRGTNTGELFF. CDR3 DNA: TGTGCCAGCAGGGTAAAGCGGGGGACGAACACCGGGGAGCTGTTTTTT.

The CDR3 reads CASSPTRGRDTEAFF. The DNA of the CDR3 is TGTGCCAGCAGCCCCACAAGGGGGCGCGACACTGAAGCTTTCTTT. The J gene is TRBJ1-1, the V gene TRBV27; TRBD1 agrees at 7 bases. This CDR3 is built from 15 residues. The V segment lost 6 bases and the J segment 3 bases; nucleotides outside the gene matches: 10. Germline assignment: CDR1 MNHEY and CDR2 SMNVEV (reference sequence).

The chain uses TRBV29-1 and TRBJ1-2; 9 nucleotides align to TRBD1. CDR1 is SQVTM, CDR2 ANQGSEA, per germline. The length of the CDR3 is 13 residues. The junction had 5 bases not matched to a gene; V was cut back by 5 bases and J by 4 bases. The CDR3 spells CSVLQGAGYGYTF. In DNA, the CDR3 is TGCAGCGTTTTACAGGGGGCAGGCTATGGCTACACCTTC.

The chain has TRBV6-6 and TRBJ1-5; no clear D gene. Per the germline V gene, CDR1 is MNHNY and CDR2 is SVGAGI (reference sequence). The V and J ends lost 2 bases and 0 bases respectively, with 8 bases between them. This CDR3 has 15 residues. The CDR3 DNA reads TGTGCCAGCAGTTACCGAGGGAATAGCAATCAGCCCCAGCATTTT. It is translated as CASSYRGNSNQPQHF.

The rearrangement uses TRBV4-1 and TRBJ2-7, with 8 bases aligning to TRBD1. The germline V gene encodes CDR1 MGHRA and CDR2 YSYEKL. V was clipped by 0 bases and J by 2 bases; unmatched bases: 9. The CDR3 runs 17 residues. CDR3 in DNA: TGCGCCAGCAGCCAAGAGGCGCTGACAGGGGTGGCCTACGAGCAGTACTTC. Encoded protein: CASSQEALTGVAYEQYF.

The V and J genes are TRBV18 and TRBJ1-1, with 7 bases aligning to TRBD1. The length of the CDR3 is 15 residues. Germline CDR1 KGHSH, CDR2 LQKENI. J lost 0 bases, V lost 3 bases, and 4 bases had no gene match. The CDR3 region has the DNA TGTGCCAGCTCACCCGGGACAGCCTTGAACACTGAAGCTTTCTTT. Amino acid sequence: CASSPGTALNTEAFF.

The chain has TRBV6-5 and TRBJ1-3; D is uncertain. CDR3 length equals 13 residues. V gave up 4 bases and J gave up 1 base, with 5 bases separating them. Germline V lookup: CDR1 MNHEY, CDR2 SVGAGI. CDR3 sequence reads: CASSFSSGNTIYF. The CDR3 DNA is TGTGCCAGCAGTTTTTCTTCTGGAAACACCATATATTTT.

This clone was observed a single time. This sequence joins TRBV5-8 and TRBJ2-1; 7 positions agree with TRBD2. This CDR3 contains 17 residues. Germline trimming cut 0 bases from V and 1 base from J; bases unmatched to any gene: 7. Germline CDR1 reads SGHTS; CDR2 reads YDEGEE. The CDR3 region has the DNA TGTGCCAGCAGCTTGGACCGGGGTAGCGGGTCCTACAATGAGCAGTTCTTC. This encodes CASSLDRGSGSYNEQFF.

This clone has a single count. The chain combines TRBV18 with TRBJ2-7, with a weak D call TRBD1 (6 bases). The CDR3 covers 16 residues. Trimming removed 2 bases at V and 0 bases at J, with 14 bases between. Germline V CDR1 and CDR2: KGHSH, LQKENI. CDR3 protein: CASSPRWDTSSYEQYF. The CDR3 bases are TGTGCCAGCTCACCAAGGTGGGACACCAGCTCCTACGAGCAGTACTTC.

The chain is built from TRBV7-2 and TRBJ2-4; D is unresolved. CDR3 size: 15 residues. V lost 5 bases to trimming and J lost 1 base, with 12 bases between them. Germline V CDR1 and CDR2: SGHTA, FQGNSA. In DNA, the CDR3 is TGTGCCAGCAGCCCCAGCGCCGTGGCCAAAAACATTCAGTACTTC. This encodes CASSPSAVAKNIQYF.

The CDR3 region has the DNA TGTGCCATCACTCTGGATTACACAGTATATGGCTACACCTTC. Translated: CAITLDYTVYGYTF. The genes are TRBV10-3 and TRBJ1-2; no clear D. The CDR3 sequence is 14 residues long. V shed 7 bases and J shed 5 bases, with 17 bases lying between them. Germline CDR1 ENHRY, CDR2 SYGVKD.

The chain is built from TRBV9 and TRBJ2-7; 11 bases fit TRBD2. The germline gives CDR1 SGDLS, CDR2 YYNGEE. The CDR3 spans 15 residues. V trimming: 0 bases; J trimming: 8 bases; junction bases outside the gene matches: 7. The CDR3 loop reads CASSVGGLAGQKQYF. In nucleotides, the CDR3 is TGTGCCAGCAGCGTAGGAGGACTAGCGGGTCAGAAGCAGTACTTC.

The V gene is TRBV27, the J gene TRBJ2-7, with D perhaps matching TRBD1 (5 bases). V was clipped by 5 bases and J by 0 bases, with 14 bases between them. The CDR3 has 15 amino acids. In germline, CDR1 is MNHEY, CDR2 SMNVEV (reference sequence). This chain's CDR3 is CASSPISQGSYEQYF. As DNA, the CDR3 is TGTGCCAGCAGTCCTATAAGCCAGGGCTCCTACGAGCAGTACTTC.

The CDR3 reads CASSTGGGYEKLFF. For the CDR3, the DNA is TGTGCCAGTAGCACAGGGGGGGGCTATGAAAAACTGTTTTTT. The chain carries TRBV19 and TRBJ1-4, with 8 positions matching TRBD1. CDR1 and CDR2 (germline): LNHDA, SQIVND (reference sequence). The CDR3 runs to 14 residues. With V trimmed by 6 bases and J by 6 bases, 6 bases remained unmatched. Full variable domain (outside the CDR3, taken from reference TRBV19 and TRBJ1-4): DGGITQSPKYLFRKEGQNVTLSCEQNLNHDAMYWYRQDPGQGLRLIYYSQIVNDFQKGDIAEGYSVSREKKESFPLTVTSAQKNPTAFYLCASSTGGGYEKLFFGSGTQLSVL.

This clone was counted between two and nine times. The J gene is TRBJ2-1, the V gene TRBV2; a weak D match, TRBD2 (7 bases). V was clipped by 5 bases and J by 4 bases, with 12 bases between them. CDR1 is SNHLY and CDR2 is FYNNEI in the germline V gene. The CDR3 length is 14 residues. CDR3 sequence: CASSRGASYNEQFF. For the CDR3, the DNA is TGTGCCAGCAGTCGGGGGGCCTCGTACAATGAGCAGTTCTTC.

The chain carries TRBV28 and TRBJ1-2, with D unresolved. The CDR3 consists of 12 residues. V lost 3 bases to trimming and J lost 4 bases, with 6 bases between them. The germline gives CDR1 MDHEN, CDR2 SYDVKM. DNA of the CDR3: TGTGCCAGCAGTTTGAGCCTCTATGGCTACACCTTC. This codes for CASSLSLYGYTF.

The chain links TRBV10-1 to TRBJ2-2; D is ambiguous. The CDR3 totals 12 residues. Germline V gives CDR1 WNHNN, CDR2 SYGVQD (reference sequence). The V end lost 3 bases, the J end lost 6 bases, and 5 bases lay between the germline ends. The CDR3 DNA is TGCGCCAGCAGTGACAGCGCCGGGGAGCTGTTTTTT. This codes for CASSDSAGELFF.

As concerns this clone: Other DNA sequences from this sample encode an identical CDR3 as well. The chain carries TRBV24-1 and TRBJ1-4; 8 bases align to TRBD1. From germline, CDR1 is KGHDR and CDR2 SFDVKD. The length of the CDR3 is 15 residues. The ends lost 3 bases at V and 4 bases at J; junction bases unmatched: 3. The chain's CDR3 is CATSDGQGLNEKLFF. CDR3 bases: TGTGCCACCAGTGATGGACAGGGCCTTAATGAAAAACTGTTTTTT.